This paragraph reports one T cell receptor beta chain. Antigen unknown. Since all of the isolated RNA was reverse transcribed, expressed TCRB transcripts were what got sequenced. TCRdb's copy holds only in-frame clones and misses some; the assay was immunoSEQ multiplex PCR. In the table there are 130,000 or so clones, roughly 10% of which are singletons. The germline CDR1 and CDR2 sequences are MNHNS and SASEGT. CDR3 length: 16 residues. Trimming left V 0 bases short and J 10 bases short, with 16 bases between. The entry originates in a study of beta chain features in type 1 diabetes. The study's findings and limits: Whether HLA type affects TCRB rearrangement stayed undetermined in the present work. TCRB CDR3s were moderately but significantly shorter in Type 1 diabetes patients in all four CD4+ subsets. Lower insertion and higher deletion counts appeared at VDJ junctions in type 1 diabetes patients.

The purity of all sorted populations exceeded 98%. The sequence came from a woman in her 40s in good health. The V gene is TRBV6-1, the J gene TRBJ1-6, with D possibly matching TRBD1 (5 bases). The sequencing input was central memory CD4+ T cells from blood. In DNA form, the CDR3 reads TGTGCCAGCAGTGAAGCTTCCACCTCCCAGGGCTCACCCCTCCACTTT. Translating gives CASSEASTSQGSPLHF.